This TCR beta chain is drawn from a study of beta chain features in type 1 diabetes (dated by TCRdb to the late 2010s). Background on the whole study: No differences in mean age, gender distribution, total cell number or subset yield were found between patients and healthy donors. A total of approximately 110,000,000 sorted cells were examined across all samples, and a strong correlation was observed between cell number per subset and RNA yield. The study compared the TCRB repertoires of sorted circulating CD4+ T cell subsets in recently diagnosed type 1 diabetes patients with those in matched healthy donors. Regulatory and stem cell-like memory subsets were isolated from only 8 patients and about eight healthy donors, whereas naive and central memory subsets came from all 30 or so donors. What the work shows at the level of the full study, not this receptor alone: Shorter templates might be favored by PCR, yet because patient and control samples were amplified and corrected together, any such skew would affect both groups equally. A moderate but significant shortening of TCRB CDR3 length was observed in type 1 diabetes patients in all four CD4+ subsets. Because small numbers of individuals were included in the HLA sub-analyses, any influence of HLA type on TCRB rearrangement was left unresolved. Patients with type 1 diabetes made fewer insertions and deleted more nucleotides at VDJ recombination sites, implying thymic rearrangement abnormalities. Naive, central memory and regulatory TCRB repertoires appeared more similar among patients than among healthy donors. Sequencing cDNA rather than genomic DNA could over-represent highly expressing activated cells, although activation and CD3 levels did not differ between groups.

This clone came up a few times. Its specific antigen is unknown. Base qualities are missing; no much larger clone stands one base away. The entire isolated RNA was reverse transcribed using the High Capacity cDNA Reverse Transcription Kit, and thus expressed TCRB transcripts were sequenced. Naive, central memory and regulatory T cell samples underwent deep immunoSEQ sequencing, averaging about 3.3 million total reads per sample. Sorted cells were lysed in RLT buffer and RNA was extracted with DNase-treated RNeasy Micro or Mini kits, depending on cell number. To prevent cross-contamination, every cell subset was processed on its own, while patient and healthy donor samples were processed together. The immunoSEQ multiplex PCR was used to amplify TCRB sequences from cDNA, yielding 87-bp fragments that span the CDR3 region. Sequencing of the amplicons was done on the Illumina HiSeq platform. In the original analysis: PCR bias was computationally corrected using synthetic template baselines, reads within Hamming distance 2 were collapsed, and singletons that could not be merged were discarded. Reads were aligned against IMGT to assign V, D and J genes, CDR3 length and insertions or deletions at six rearrangement sites. Clonotype counts were normalized to sorted cell number within each subset before computing true diversity and Gini coefficients with the tcR R package. Repertoire sharing was quantified using the overlap coefficient calculated on TCRB nucleotide sequences. Out-of-frame TCRB sequences from naive cells were analyzed to stand in for the pre-selection repertoire. TCRdb carries this immuneACCESS record with in-frame sequences only. Its versions omit some clonotypes, under half of them owing to an unresolved V gene in the studies checked, with the rest unexplained. That table gives V, J and clone size, and the DNA gave D and trimming. The sample table records about 660,000 clones; about an eighth of these occur just once. Of the sample, around 0.04% is held by the ten largest clones.

The germline V gene encodes CDR1 LGHNA and CDR2 YNFKEQ. Taken from cysteine to phenylalanine, the CDR3 has 16 residues. Only the CDR3 part of the read is kept: 48 bases, read in frame from the first base. V lost 1 base and J lost 0 bases, and the count of bases not matched to a germline gene is 5. Each donor gave one peripheral blood draw, averaging around 120 mL, which was collected into heparinised tubes. A BD FACSAria II was used to sort naive, central memory, regulatory and stem cell-like memory CD4+ T cells with a panel that included CD45RO, CCR7, CD25, CD127, CD95 and CD27. All sorted populations exceeded 98% purity. PBMCs were isolated right away by Lymphoprep density gradient centrifugation and were stained directly, without culture. So that batch effects would be minimized, each experiment stained and sorted samples in pairs, pairing one healthy donor with one patient.

This receptor was obtained from a man younger than 35 with type 1 diabetes. Sequenced input: naive CD4+ T cells from blood. Read against the paper, the sample's cell subset or site label means: true naive CD4+ T cells. The V and J genes are TRBV4-2 and TRBJ2-5, and 7 junctional nucleotides match TRBD2. The CDR3 has the sequence CASSQGPAGNQETQYF. The DNA reads TGTGCCAGCAGCCAAGGGCCAGCGGGGAACCAAGAGACCCAGTACTTC.